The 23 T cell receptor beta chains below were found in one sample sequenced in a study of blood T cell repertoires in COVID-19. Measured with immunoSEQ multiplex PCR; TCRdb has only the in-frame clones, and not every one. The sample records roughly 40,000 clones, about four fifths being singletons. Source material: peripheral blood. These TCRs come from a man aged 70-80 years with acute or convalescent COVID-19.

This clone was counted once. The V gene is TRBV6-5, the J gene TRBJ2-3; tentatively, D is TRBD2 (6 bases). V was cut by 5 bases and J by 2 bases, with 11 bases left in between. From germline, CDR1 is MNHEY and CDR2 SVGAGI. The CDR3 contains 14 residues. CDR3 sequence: CASSKAGITDTQYF. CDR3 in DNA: TGTGCCAGCAGTAAGGCGGGGATCACAGATACGCAGTATTTT.

The CDR3 sequence: CSVHDRGENIQYF. Written as DNA, the CDR3 is TGCAGCGTACATGACAGGGGCGAAAACATTCAGTACTTC. The chain links TRBV29-1 to TRBJ2-4; 8 bases fit TRBD1. Losses at the gene ends were 6 bases for V and 5 bases for J; bases not matched to a gene: 6. Germline V lookup: CDR1 SQVTM, CDR2 ANQGSEA. The CDR3 runs 13 residues. The variable domain in full, with the rest retrieved from reference TRBV29-1 and TRBJ2-4, is SAVISQKPSRDICQRGTSLTIQCQVDSQVTMMFWYRQQPGQSLTLIATANQGSEATYESGFVIDKFPISRPNLTFSTLTVSNMSPEDSSIYLCSVHDRGENIQYFGAGTRLSVL.

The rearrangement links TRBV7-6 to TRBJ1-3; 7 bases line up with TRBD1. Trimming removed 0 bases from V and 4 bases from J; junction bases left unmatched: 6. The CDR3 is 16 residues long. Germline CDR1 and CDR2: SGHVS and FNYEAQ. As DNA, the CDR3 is TGTGCCAGCAGCTTAGCCCCGACAGGGAACGGAAACACCATATATTTT. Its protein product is CASSLAPTGNGNTIYF.

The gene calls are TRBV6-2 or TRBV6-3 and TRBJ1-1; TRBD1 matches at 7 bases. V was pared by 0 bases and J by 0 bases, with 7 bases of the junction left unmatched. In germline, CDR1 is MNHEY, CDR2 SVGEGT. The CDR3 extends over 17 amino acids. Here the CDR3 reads CASSYSTGFGVNTEAFF. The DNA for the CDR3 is TGTGCCAGCAGTTACTCGACAGGGTTCGGGGTGAACACTGAAGCTTTCTTT.

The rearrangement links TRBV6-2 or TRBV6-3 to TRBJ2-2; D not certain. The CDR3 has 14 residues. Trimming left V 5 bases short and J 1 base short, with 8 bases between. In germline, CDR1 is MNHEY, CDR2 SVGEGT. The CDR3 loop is CASSQEVNTGELFF. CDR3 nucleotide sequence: TGTGCCAGCAGTCAAGAGGTGAACACCGGGGAGCTGTTTTTT.

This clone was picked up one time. The CDR3 DNA sequence: TGTGCCAGCAGCCAAGGCGGGACAGGGAATTCACCCCTCCACTTT. Amino acid sequence: CASSQGGTGNSPLHF. V usage is TRBV4-2 and J usage is TRBJ1-6, with 9 bases that match TRBD1. The germline V gene encodes CDR1 LGHNA and CDR2 YNFKEQ. The CDR3 sequence is 15 residues long. V gave up 1 base and J gave up 7 bases; unmatched junction bases: 2.

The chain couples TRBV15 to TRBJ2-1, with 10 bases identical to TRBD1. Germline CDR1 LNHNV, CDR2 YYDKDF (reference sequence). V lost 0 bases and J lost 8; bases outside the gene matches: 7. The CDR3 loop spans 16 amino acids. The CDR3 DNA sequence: TGTGCCACCAGCAGAGAACCGAGACAGGGGGCCGATGAGCAGTTCTTC. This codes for CATSREPRQGADEQFF.

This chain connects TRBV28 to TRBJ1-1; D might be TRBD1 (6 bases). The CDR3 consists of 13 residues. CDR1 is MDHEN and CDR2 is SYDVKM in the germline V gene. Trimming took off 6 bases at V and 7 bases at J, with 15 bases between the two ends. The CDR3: CASSLLQGREAFF. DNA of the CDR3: TGTGCCAGCAGCTTACTCCAGGGGCGTGAAGCTTTCTTT.

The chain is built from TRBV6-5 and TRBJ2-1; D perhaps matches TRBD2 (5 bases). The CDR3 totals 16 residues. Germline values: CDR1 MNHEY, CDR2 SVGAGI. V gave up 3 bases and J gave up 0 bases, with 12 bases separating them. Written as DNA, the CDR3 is TGTGCCAGCAGTTATCGCTCGGGAAGCTCCTACAATGAGCAGTTCTTC. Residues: CASSYRSGSSYNEQFF.

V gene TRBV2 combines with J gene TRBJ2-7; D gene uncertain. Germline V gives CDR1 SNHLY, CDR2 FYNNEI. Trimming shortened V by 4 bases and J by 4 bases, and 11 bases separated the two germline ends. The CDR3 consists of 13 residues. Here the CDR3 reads CASSVAQPYEQYF. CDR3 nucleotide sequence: TGTGCCAGCAGTGTTGCACAGCCTTACGAGCAGTACTTC.

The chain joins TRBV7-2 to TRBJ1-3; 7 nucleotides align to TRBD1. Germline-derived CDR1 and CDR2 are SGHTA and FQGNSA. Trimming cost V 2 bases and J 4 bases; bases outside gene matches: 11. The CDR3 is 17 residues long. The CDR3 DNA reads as TGTGCCAGCAGCTTAACTCCGGCAGGGGGACTCGGAAACACCATATATTTT. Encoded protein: CASSLTPAGGLGNTIYF.

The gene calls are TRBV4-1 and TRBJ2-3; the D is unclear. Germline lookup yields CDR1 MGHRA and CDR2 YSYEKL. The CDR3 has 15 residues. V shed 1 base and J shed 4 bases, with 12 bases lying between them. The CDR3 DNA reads TGCGCCAGCAGCCAAGTGGGTCTGCAGGCAGATACGCAGTATTTT. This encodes CASSQVGLQADTQYF.

The CDR3 loop reads CASSPSQGTVDTEAFF. CDR3 coding DNA: TGTGCCAGCTCACCTTCCCAGGGTACCGTGGACACTGAAGCTTTCTTT. The chain couples TRBV18 to TRBJ1-1, with TRBD1 as a possible D gene (5 bases). V was shortened by 3 bases and J by 3 bases, with 17 bases between the two germline ends. CDR3 size: 16 residues. CDR1 and CDR2 (germline): KGHSH, LQKENI.

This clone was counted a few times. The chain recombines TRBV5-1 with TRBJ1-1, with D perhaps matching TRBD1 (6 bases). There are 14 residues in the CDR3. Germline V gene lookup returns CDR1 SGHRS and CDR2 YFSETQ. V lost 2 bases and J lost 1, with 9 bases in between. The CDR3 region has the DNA TGCGCCAGCAGCTTAGGGGGACAGAACACTGAAGCTTTCTTT. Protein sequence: CASSLGGQNTEAFF.

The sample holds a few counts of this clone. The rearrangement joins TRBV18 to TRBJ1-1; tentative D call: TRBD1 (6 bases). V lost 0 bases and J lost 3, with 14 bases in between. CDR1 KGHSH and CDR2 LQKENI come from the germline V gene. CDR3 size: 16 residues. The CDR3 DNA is TGTGCCAGCTCACCACCGTCCAGGGGCGGGTACACTGAAGCTTTCTTT. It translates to CASSPPSRGGYTEAFF.

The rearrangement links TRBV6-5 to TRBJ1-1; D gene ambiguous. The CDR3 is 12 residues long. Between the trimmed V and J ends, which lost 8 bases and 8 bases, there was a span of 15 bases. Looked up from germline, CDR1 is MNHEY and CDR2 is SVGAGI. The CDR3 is CASREQLREAFF. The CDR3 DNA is TGTGCCAGCCGCGAACAGCTCCGGGAAGCTTTCTTT.

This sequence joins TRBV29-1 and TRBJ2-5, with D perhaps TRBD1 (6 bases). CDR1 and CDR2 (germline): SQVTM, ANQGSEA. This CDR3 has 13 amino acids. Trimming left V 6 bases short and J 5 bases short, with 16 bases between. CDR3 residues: CSVQQGHGETQYF. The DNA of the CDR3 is TGCAGCGTCCAACAGGGCCATGGGGAGACCCAGTACTTC. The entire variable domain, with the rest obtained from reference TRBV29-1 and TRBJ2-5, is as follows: SAVISQKPSRDICQRGTSLTIQCQVDSQVTMMFWYRQQPGQSLTLIATANQGSEATYESGFVIDKFPISRPNLTFSTLTVSNMSPEDSSIYLCSVQQGHGETQYFGPGTRLLVL.

CDR3 nucleotide sequence: TGTGCCAGCAGATACCGACAGGGGACGTTCTTC. Translating it yields CASRYRQGTFF. This chain uses TRBV25-1 with TRBJ2-1; 8 nucleotides match TRBD1. Germline V gene lookup returns CDR1 MGHDK and CDR2 SYGVNS. V dropped 6 bases and J dropped 15; count of bases not matched to a gene: 7. The CDR3 is 11 amino acids.

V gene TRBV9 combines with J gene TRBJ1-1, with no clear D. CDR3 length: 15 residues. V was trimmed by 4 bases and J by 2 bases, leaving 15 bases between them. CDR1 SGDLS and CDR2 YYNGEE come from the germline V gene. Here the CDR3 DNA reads TGTGCCAGCAGCCCGAGGATGAGGGTAAACACTGAAGCTTTCTTT. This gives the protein CASSPRMRVNTEAFF.

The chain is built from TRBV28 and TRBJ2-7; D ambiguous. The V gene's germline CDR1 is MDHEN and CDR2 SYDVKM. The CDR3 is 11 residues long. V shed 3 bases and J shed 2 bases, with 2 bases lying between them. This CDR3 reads CASSFTYEQYF. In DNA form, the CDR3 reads TGTGCCAGCAGTTTTACCTACGAGCAGTACTTC.

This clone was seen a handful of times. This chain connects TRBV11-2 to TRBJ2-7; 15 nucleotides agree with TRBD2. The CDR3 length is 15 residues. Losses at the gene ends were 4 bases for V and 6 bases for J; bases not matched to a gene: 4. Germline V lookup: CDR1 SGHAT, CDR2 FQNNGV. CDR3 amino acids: CASSYPGLAGGEQYF. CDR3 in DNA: TGTGCCAGCAGCTACCCGGGACTAGCGGGAGGCGAGCAGTACTTC.

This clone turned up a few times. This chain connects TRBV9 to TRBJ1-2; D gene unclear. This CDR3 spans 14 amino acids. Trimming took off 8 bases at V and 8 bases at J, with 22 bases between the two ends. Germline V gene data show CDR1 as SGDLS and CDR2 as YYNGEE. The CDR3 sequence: CASDGGSPTNGYTF. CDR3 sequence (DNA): TGTGCCAGTGACGGAGGTAGCCCCACTAACGGCTACACCTTC.

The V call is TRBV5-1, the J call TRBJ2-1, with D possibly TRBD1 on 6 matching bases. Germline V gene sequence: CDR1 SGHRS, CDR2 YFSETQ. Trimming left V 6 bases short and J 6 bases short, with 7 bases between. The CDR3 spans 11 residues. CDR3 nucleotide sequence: TGCGCCAGCAAGGACAGCAATGAGCAGTTCTTC. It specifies CASKDSNEQFF.